These 23 T cell receptor beta chains share one sample of origin, sequenced in a study of T cells in Graves' hyperthyroidism and ophthalmopathy. TCR beta CDR3 regions were amplified from RNA transcripts. The HTBI primer set was used in a first-round RT-PCR of the TCR CDR3. TCRdb analysed the multiplex PCR reads with MiXCR anew, one entry per CDR3 protein. The sample has 150,000 to 200,000 distinct CDR3 sequences, approximately 9% seen once. The sample was blood. Source of these receptors: a woman between 18 and 29 years old with Graves' hyperthyroidism that later progressed to Graves' ophthalmopathy.

This clonotype has at least ten counts. J is TRBJ2-2 and V is TRBV12-3 or TRBV12-4, with D uncertain. Trimming removed 7 bases at V and 0 bases at J, with 6 bases between. This CDR3 has 13 amino acids. CDR3 sequence (DNA): TGTGCCAGCACTCCTGCGAACACCGGGGAGCTGTTTTTT. It specifies CASTPANTGELFF.

In its sample, this clonotype was seen many times. The chain recombines TRBV7-9 with TRBJ2-5; D uncertain. V lost 4 bases and J lost 5, with 5 bases in between. Germline values: CDR1 SEHNR, CDR2 FQNEAQ (reference sequence). There are 11 residues in the CDR3. The CDR3 loop reads CASSSLETQYF. Written as DNA, the CDR3 is TGTGCCAGCAGCTCCTTGGAGACCCAGTACTTC.

This clonotype was observed a few times. The chain joins TRBV19 to TRBJ2-4; no reliable D call. V was clipped by 3 bases and J by 9 bases, with 12 bases between them. The CDR3 runs 13 residues. The germline V gene encodes CDR1 LNHDA and CDR2 SQIVND (reference sequence). The CDR3 loop reads CASSMSPMVIQYF. CDR3 coding DNA: TGTGCCAGTAGTATGTCCCCGATGGTCATTCAGTACTTC.

In its sample, this clonotype was seen many times. The chain links TRBV20-1 to TRBJ1-5, with 9 bases matching TRBD1. Germline V gene sequence: CDR1 DFQATT, CDR2 SNEGSKA (reference sequence). The CDR3 consists of 13 residues. The J segment lost 5 bases and the V segment lost 3 bases, leaving 2 bases of the junction unmatched. CDR3: CSARGDRDQPQHF. The CDR3 coding sequence is TGCAGTGCTAGGGGGGACAGGGATCAGCCCCAGCATTTT.

This clonotype was recorded many times. CDR3 residues: CSARDLAGSSYNEQFF. The CDR3 DNA reads as TGCAGTGCTAGAGATCTGGCGGGGAGCTCCTACAATGAGCAGTTCTTC. The J gene is TRBJ2-1, the V gene TRBV20-1, with D maybe TRBD2 (6 bases). The CDR3 loop spans 16 amino acids. CDR1 is DFQATT and CDR2 is SNEGSKA in the germline V gene (reference sequence). The germline V and J ends were trimmed by 0 bases and 0 bases, with 12 bases remaining between them.

This clonotype was seen repeatedly, ten times or more. V gene TRBV6-1 combines with J gene TRBJ2-7, with D uncertain. V shed 2 bases and J shed 2 bases, with 10 bases lying between them. CDR3 length: 14 residues. CDR1 is MNHNS and CDR2 is SASEGT in the germline V gene. DNA for the CDR3: TGTGCCAGCAGTGAATTCGTGGTGGCCTACGAGCAGTACTTC. It is translated as CASSEFVVAYEQYF.

This clonotype was counted at least ten times. J is TRBJ2-1 and V is TRBV6-1; D is possibly TRBD1 or TRBD2 (5 bases each). Germline V gene data show CDR1 as MNHNS and CDR2 as SASEGT. This CDR3 region has 14 residues. V was cut by 7 bases and J by 8 bases, with 18 bases left in between. The DNA for the CDR3 is TGTGCCAGCACCCTCCGGGACCTGCGCTATGAGCAGTTCTTC. Its protein is CASTLRDLRYEQFF.

This clonotype was recorded many times. V gene TRBV9 combines with J gene TRBJ1-2; 7 bases agree with TRBD1. The germline V gene encodes CDR1 SGDLS and CDR2 YYNGEE. The CDR3 spans 14 residues. The V gene end was trimmed by 0 bases and the J gene end by 4 bases; junction bases not matched to a gene: 3. CDR3 in amino acids: CASSVAAGGYGYTF. For the CDR3, the DNA is TGTGCCAGCAGCGTAGCGGCAGGGGGCTATGGCTACACCTTC. The complete variable domain, with remaining parts taken from reference TRBV9 and TRBJ1-2, reads DSGVTQTPKHLITATGQRVTLRCSPRSGDLSVYWYQQSLDQGLQFLIQYYNGEERAKGNILERFSAQQFPDLHSELNLSSLELGDSALYFCASSVAAGGYGYTFGSGTRLTVV.

This clonotype has a count of ten or more. This rearrangement joins TRBV28 to TRBJ1-5; D unclear. The ends were cut back, 2 bases at V and 0 bases at J, with 14 bases in the middle. Germline V gene data show CDR1 as MDHEN and CDR2 as SYDVKM. The CDR3 consists of 17 residues. CDR3 region: CASSLGQAPYSNQPQHF. Here the CDR3 DNA reads TGTGCCAGCAGTTTAGGGCAGGCCCCGTATAGCAATCAGCCCCAGCATTTT.

This clonotype was recorded a few times. A clone one base away is much larger, so this may be a read error. The genes are TRBV6-2 or TRBV6-3 and TRBJ2-7; 9 nucleotides agree with TRBD2. The germline V gene has CDR1 MNHEY and CDR2 SVGEGT. The CDR3 is made up of 14 amino acids. CDR3 nucleotide sequence: TGTGCCGGCAGACATAGCGGGAGCGGGAACGAGCAGTACTTC. It translates to CAGRHSGSGNEQYF.

This clonotype was found many times. This rearrangement joins TRBV18 to TRBJ1-1; weak D call: TRBD1 (6 bases). The V end lost 6 bases, the J end lost 6 bases, and 11 bases lay between the germline ends. CDR3 size: 12 residues. The germline CDR1 and CDR2 sequences are KGHSH and LQKENI. The chain's CDR3 is CASSPRTAEAFF. In DNA form, the CDR3 reads TGTGCCAGCTCCCCTCGGACAGCTGAAGCTTTCTTT.

This chain connects TRBV4-1 to TRBJ2-1; D might be TRBD2 (6 bases). The CDR3 loop spans 15 amino acids. Per germline, CDR1 MGHRA and CDR2 YSYEKL. V was trimmed by 4 bases and J by 8 bases, leaving 18 bases between them. In nucleotides, the CDR3 is TGCGCCAGCAGCCTTCTAGCGAATATACGGCATGAGCAGTTCTTC. Translated: CASSLLANIRHEQFF.

The genes are TRBV13 and TRBJ1-3; TRBD1 matches at 9 bases. This CDR3 spans 16 amino acids. CDR1 PRHDT and CDR2 FYEKMQ come from the germline V gene (reference sequence). V shed 5 bases and J 4 bases; nucleotides not matched to a gene: 9. In nucleotides, the CDR3 is TGTGCCAGCAGCCGCCTTATGGACAGGGGAGGAAACACCATATATTTT. Translating it yields CASSRLMDRGGNTIYF.

This clonotype was seen repeatedly, ten times or more. The genes are TRBV2 and TRBJ1-3; possibly TRBD1 for D (5 bases). Germline CDR1 is SNHLY and CDR2 is FYNNEI. Trimming took 3 bases from V and 0 from J, leaving 6 bases between them. The CDR3 spans 14 residues. The chain's CDR3 is CASSDQGSGNTIYF. Written as DNA, the CDR3 is TGTGCCAGCAGTGACCAGGGCTCTGGAAACACCATATATTTT. The whole variable domain, remainder taken from reference TRBV2 and TRBJ1-3, is EPEVTQTPSHQVTQMGQEVILRCVPISNHLYFYWYRQILGQKVEFLVSFYNNEISEKSEIFDDQFSVERPDGSNFTLKIRSTKLEDSAMYFCASSDQGSGNTIYFGEGSWLTVV.

As for this clonotype: A read error is possible here, since a much larger clone lies one base away. The chain has TRBV6-5 and TRBJ2-3; D is ambiguous. CDR1 and CDR2 from the germline V gene are MNHEY and SVGAGI. The CDR3 sequence is 15 residues long. The CDR3 is CASSNSARFSDTQYF. The CDR3 region has the DNA TGTGCCAGCAGTAACTCGGCTAGGTTTTCAGATACGCAGTATTTT.

This clonotype was counted many times. This rearrangement joins TRBV10-3 to TRBJ2-3; the match to TRBD1 covers 10 bases. CDR3 length equals 15 residues. V gave up 6 bases and J gave up 2 bases; unmatched junction bases: 5. Per germline, CDR1 ENHRY and CDR2 SYGVKD. The CDR3 sequence is CAISGGQGFTDTQYF. DNA of the CDR3: TGTGCCATCAGCGGGGGACAGGGGTTCACAGATACGCAGTATTTT.

The table lists this clonotype with many counts. The rearrangement links TRBV28 to TRBJ1-6, with D tentatively TRBD1 (5 bases). CDR1 and CDR2 from the germline V gene are MDHEN and SYDVKM. V was cut by 5 bases and J by 10 bases, with 21 bases left in between. The CDR3 contains 16 residues. The DNA of the CDR3 is TGTGCCAGCAGTCTCCAACAGACAGTCACCCAGTCACCCCTCCACTTT. The encoded protein is CASSLQQTVTQSPLHF.

Ten or more counts support this clonotype. The chain uses TRBV3-1 and TRBJ2-6; 10 nucleotides match TRBD2. Germline V gives CDR1 LGHDT, CDR2 YNNKEL (reference sequence). With 3 bases clipped from V and 2 bases from J, the junction kept 10 bases outside the gene matches. CDR3 length equals 19 residues. The CDR3 is CASSHSGLAGAAGANVLTF. The DNA for the CDR3 is TGTGCCAGCAGCCATTCCGGGCTAGCGGGAGCGGCTGGGGCCAACGTCCTGACTTTC.

This clonotype was seen many times. This chain links TRBV11-3 with TRBJ2-4; a weak D match, TRBD1 (7 bases). Per the germline V gene, CDR1 is SGHNT and CDR2 is YENEEA. This CDR3 has 13 amino acids. V lost 5 bases, J lost 9 bases, and 14 bases lay in between. CDR3 amino acids: CASSPGGSAIQYF. The CDR3, as DNA: TGTGCCAGCAGCCCAGGGGGGTCAGCCATTCAGTACTTC.

This clonotype was detected a few times. Sequence at one end of the junction differs from germline and may be a read error. The chain carries TRBV6-1 and TRBJ2-2; TRBD2 matches 14 bases. From germline, CDR1 is MNHNS and CDR2 SASEGT. CDR3 length: 17 residues. The DNA for the CDR3 is TGTGCCAGCAGCCCGGGACTAGCGGGGGTAGACACCGAGGAGCTGTTTTTT. Its protein product is CASSPGLAGVDTEELFF.

This clonotype came up many times. This chain uses TRBV7-2 with TRBJ1-1; D call uncertain. This CDR3 has 12 amino acids. Per the germline V gene, CDR1 is SGHTA and CDR2 is FQGNSA. Trimming pared 2 bases from V and 0 bases from J, leaving 1 base between. Here the CDR3 DNA reads TGTGCCAGCAGCTTACTGAACACTGAAGCTTTCTTT. Translating gives CASSLLNTEAFF.

This clonotype was recorded many times. The CDR3 loop is CASSLGGVGQPQHF. The CDR3 DNA is TGTGCCAGCAGCTTAGGGGGGGTAGGACAGCCCCAGCATTTT. The chain couples TRBV7-6 to TRBJ1-5, with D possibly TRBD1 on 5 matching bases. Germline V gives CDR1 SGHVS, CDR2 FNYEAQ. The CDR3 runs to 14 residues. The V end lost 1 base, the J end lost 7 bases, and 11 bases lay between the germline ends. The entire variable domain, with the rest obtained from reference TRBV7-6 and TRBJ1-5, is as follows: GAGVSQSPRYKVTKRGQDVALRCDPISGHVSLYWYRQALGQGPEFLTYFNYEAQQDKSGLPNDRFSAERPEGSISTLTIQRTEQRDSAMYRCASSLGGVGQPQHFGDGTRLSIL.

The J gene is TRBJ2-7, the V gene TRBV7-2, with 16 bases identical to TRBD2. This CDR3 has 18 residues. CDR1 and CDR2 from the germline V gene are SGHTA and FQGNSA. Trimming at V came to 3 bases and at J to 6 bases, leaving 11 bases not matched to a gene. CDR3 DNA: TGTGCCAGCAGCTTGGAGTTGGGACTAGCGGGAGGGCTGGGCGAGCAGTACTTC. Its translation: CASSLELGLAGGLGEQYF.